The rows below give T cell receptor beta chains drawn from one sample of a study of shared clonotypes between healthy human individuals. Sequencing was performed with immunoSEQ multiplex PCR; in TCRdb, only in-frame clones are kept and a portion is missing. The data hold fewer than 1.8 million clones, with 98% observed a single time. The sequencing sample was made of naive CD4+ T cells sorted from blood. The source is a man aged 25-45 years in good health. Both conserved end residues are part of each CDR3. The D gene is left open where the match is weak. Not all rows give a size; the values are once, few, many and, for expanded clones, a class.

TRBV5-1	NA	NA	15	TRBJ2-5	TGCGCCAGCAGCTTGGCCGGGGTACGAGAAGAGACCCAGTACTTC	CASSLAGVREETQYF
TRBV29-1	TRBD1	NA	11	TRBJ2-3	TGCAGCGCCGACAGGGGGCATACGCAGTATTTT	CSADRGHTQYF
TRBV28	NA	NA	14	TRBJ1-5	TGTGCCAGCAGTTCCATGTCTAGCAATCAGCCCCAGCATTTT	CASSSMSSNQPQHF
TRBV4-1	TRBD2	NA	14	TRBJ2-7	TGCGCCAGCAGCCGTAGCGGGAACGAAGACGGGGAGTACTTC	CASSRSGNEDGEYF
TRBV19	TRBD2	once	17	TRBJ2-3	TGTGCCAGTAGTATGCTAGCGGGAGGGGGGGCCGCAGATACGCAGTATTTT	CASSMLAGGGAADTQYF
TRBV28	NA	NA	14	TRBJ2-1	TGTGCCAGCACGGGCTTAGGAGAATACAATGAGCAGTTCTTC	CASTGLGEYNEQFF
TRBV25-1	NA	once	14	TRBJ1-2	TGTGCCAGCAGTGCCGCAGGACGGGACTATGGCTACACCTTC	CASSAAGRDYGYTF
TRBV7-8	NA	NA	14	TRBJ1-5	TGTGCCAGCAGCTATAGAAGGGAAAATCAGCCCCAGCATTTT	CASSYRRENQPQHF
TRBV11-2	NA	NA	18	TRBJ1-4	TGTGCCAGCAGCTTATTAGCCCCGAGACAGCTCAAAAATGAAAAACTGTTTTTT	CASSLLAPRQLKNEKLFF
TRBV27	TRBD1	NA	14	TRBJ2-3	TGTGCCAGCAGCGTCCGACAGGGGAAAAATACGCAGTATTTT	CASSVRQGKNTQYF
TRBV15	TRBD2	NA	15	TRBJ2-7	TGTGCCACCAGCATTGGGACTAGCGAATCCTACGAGCAGTACTTC	CATSIGTSESYEQYF
TRBV5-4	NA	NA	16	TRBJ2-3	TGTGCCAGCAGCTTGGAAGCGGGTGCTAGCACAGATACGCAGTATTTT	CASSLEAGASTDTQYF
TRBV6-6	TRBD2	NA	16	TRBJ2-3	TGTGCCAGCACACTACCGAGCGGGAGGGCCTTGGATACGCAGTATTTT	CASTLPSGRALDTQYF
TRBV11-3	NA	once	16	TRBJ2-1	TGTGCCAGCAGCTTAGGGATGGGAATCCGTCTAGATGAGCAGTTCTTC	CASSLGMGIRLDEQFF
TRBV7-3	TRBD1	NA	15	TRBJ2-7	TGTGCCAGCAGCTTGGGACAGTCTAACTCCTACGAGCAGTACTTC	CASSLGQSNSYEQYF
TRBV6-5	NA	once	14	TRBJ1-3	TGTGCCAGCAGCCTGGGACGGGCTGGAAACACCATATATTTT	CASSLGRAGNTIYF
TRBV7-2	TRBD2	NA	13	TRBJ2-7	TGTGCCAGCAGCCGGACTAGCGGCTACGAGCAGTACTTC	CASSRTSGYEQYF
TRBV28	TRBD1	NA	16	TRBJ1-4	TGTGCCAGCAGTTTAGGGGGGACAGGGGGACGGGAAAAACTGTTTTTT	CASSLGGTGGREKLFF
TRBV18	NA	once	15	TRBJ2-3	TGTGCCAGCTCACCAACAAGCGGGAGCACAGATACGCAGTATTTT	CASSPTSGSTDTQYF
TRBV7-8	NA	NA	10	TRBJ2-3	TGTGCCAGCGCCTGGGATACGCAGTATTTT	CASAWDTQYF
TRBV4-3	NA	NA	15	TRBJ2-2	TGCGCCAGCAGTCCCGGACAGCTGAACACCGGGGAGCTGTTTTTT	CASSPGQLNTGELFF
TRBV11-2	NA	NA	15	TRBJ2-7	TGTGCCAGCAGCCAACTATTGGGGATCGCGAACGAGCAGTACTTC	CASSQLLGIANEQYF
TRBV12-5	TRBD2	NA	14	TRBJ2-2	TGTGCTAGTGGGGGACTAGCGGGCGCCGGGGAGCTGTTTTTT	CASGGLAGAGELFF
TRBV5-4	NA	once	17	TRBJ2-2	TGTGCCAGCAGCTCCTCACTAAGCGGAAGCCGACCCGGGGAGCTGTTTTTT	CASSSSLSGSRPGELFF
TRBV7-9	NA	NA	12	TRBJ2-1	TGTGCCAGCAGCCATCCCTACAATGAGCAGTTCTTC	CASSHPYNEQFF
TRBV5-1	NA	NA	12	TRBJ2-5	TGCGCCAGCAGCTTGTCTGGAGAGACCCAGTACTTC	CASSLSGETQYF
TRBV25-1	TRBD1	NA	13	TRBJ1-2	TGTGCCAGCAGGTCCGGAGGGGGCGCGTCCTACACCTTC	CASRSGGGASYTF
TRBV7-9	NA	NA	15	TRBJ2-3	TGTGCCAGCATCCTGACCCTCTCTAGCACAGATACGCAGTATTTT	CASILTLSSTDTQYF
TRBV11-2	TRBD1	NA	15	TRBJ2-1	TGTGCCAGCAGCTTAGAAGGGGGCCCTTACAATGAGCAGTTCTTC	CASSLEGGPYNEQFF
TRBV5-1	TRBD2	NA	16	TRBJ2-7	TGCGCCAGCAGCCGCCTGACTAGCGGGAGGGCCCACGAGCAGTACTTC	CASSRLTSGRAHEQYF
TRBV18	NA	NA	13	TRBJ1-2	TGTGCCAGCTCACCAAGAGAAGAAGATGGCTACACCTTC	CASSPREEDGYTF
TRBV9	NA	NA	15	TRBJ2-7	TGTGCCAGCAGCGTAGGCGGTTTAACGGGACGCGAGCAGTACTTC	CASSVGGLTGREQYF
TRBV5-4	NA	NA	17	TRBJ2-7	TGTGCCAGCAGCTCACCGGGGAGGCCATCACTATCCTACGAGCAGTACTTC	CASSSPGRPSLSYEQYF
TRBV18	NA	NA	12	TRBJ2-5	TGTGCCAGCTCACCCTCTGGAGAGACCCAGTACTTC	CASSPSGETQYF
TRBV6-1	NA	NA	13	TRBJ2-1	TGTGCCAGCTCCAGGGTGCGGTACAATGAGCAGTTCTTC	CASSRVRYNEQFF
TRBV4-1	TRBD2	NA	14	TRBJ2-7	TGCGCCAGCAGCCACAGGGAGGGATCCTACGAGCAGTACTTC	CASSHREGSYEQYF
TRBV30	NA	NA	13	TRBJ1-1	TGTGCCTGGAGTGTGGGTAGTGGAACTGAAGCTTTCTTT	CAWSVGSGTEAFF
TRBV7-2	TRBD1	NA	14	TRBJ2-5	TGTGCCAGCAGCTTAAGGGGGCTGGGGGAGACCCAGTACTTC	CASSLRGLGETQYF